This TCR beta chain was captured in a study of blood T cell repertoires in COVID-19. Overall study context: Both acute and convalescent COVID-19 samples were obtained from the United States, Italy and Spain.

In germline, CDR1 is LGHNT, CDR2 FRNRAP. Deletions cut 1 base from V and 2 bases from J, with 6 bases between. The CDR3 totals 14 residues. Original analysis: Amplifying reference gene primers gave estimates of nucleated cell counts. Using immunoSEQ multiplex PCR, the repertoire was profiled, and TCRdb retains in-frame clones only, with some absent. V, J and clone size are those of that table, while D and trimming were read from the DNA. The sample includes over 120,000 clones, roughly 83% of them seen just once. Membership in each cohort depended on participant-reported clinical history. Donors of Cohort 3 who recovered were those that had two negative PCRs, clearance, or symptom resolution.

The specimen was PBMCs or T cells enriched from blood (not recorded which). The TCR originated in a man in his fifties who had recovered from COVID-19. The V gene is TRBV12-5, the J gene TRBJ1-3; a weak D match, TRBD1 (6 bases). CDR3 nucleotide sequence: TGTGCTAGTGGTTTGGGGGACACTGGAAACACCATATATTTT. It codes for CASGLGDTGNTIYF.